This TCR beta chain was recorded in a study of TIL therapy for anti-PD-1-resistant metastatic lung cancer. Study as a whole: Tumor harvest preceded PD-1/PD-L1 blockade, followed by nivolumab treatment. Most patients had lung adenocarcinoma. Findings and limits, study-wide: Infused TIL clonotypes partially replaced the baseline blood repertoire, then decayed over months.

The sample holds a few counts of this clone. No antigen is known for it. Trimming took 4 bases from V and 8 from J, leaving 15 bases between them. This CDR3 region has 14 residues. From germline, CDR1 is SGHRS and CDR2 YFSETQ. The time point denotes: pre-treatment sample, taken before nivolumab and TIL therapy. Stage 4 NSCLC adults joined between late 2017 and January 2020. The immunoSEQ assay was v3. Sequenced by immunoSEQ multiplex PCR; TCRdb stores in-frame clones only, minus some. The sample includes more than 45,000 clones, 70% to 75% seen only once; the top ten take 1.8%. The sequencing here drew on blood, taken at baseline. The TCR was taken from a person aged 25-79 years with non-small cell lung cancer. V usage is TRBV5-1 and J usage is TRBJ1-4; D is possibly TRBD1 (5 bases). The CDR3 reads CASSPGAGSEKLFF. The CDR3 DNA reads TGCGCCAGCAGCCCTGGTGCAGGGAGCGAAAAACTGTTTTTT.